A selection of T cell receptor beta chains follows, all from one sample in a study of blood T cells in healthy people across ages. TCRdb reprocessed the 5' RACE reads with MiXCR, giving one entry per CDR3 protein. The sample contains over 300,000 distinct CDR3 sequences, roughly half of which appear only once. Sequencing was done on a sample of blood. The receptors derive from a man in his 60s in good health. The CDR3 runs from the conserved cysteine through the conserved F or W. The D gene is left open where the match is weak.

d_call: -
j_call: TRBJ2-1
v_call: TRBV5-1
cdr3_aa: CASSPTVGRRSYNEQFF

d_call: -
j_call: TRBJ1-2
v_call: TRBV12-3/TRBV12-4
cdr3_aa: CASSSRGLGYGYTF

d_call: -
j_call: TRBJ2-7
v_call: TRBV28
cdr3_aa: CASRIRSSYEQYF

d_call: -
j_call: TRBJ2-5
v_call: TRBV29-1
cdr3_aa: CSVGERQYF

d_call: -
j_call: -
v_call: TRBV4-3
cdr3_aa: CASSQEATEFYEQYF

d_call: -
j_call: TRBJ2-1
v_call: TRBV28
cdr3_aa: CASSFGQKGSPPFF

d_call: TRBD1
j_call: -
v_call: TRBV30
cdr3_aa: CAWTAGTGTDEQYF

d_call: -
j_call: TRBJ1-2
v_call: TRBV30
cdr3_aa: CAWGVPPTESSNYGYTF

d_call: TRBD1
j_call: TRBJ1-2
v_call: TRBV6-1
cdr3_aa: CASSARSTGFNGYTF

d_call: -
j_call: -
v_call: TRBV20-1
cdr3_aa: CSASGPGNIQYF

d_call: TRBD2
j_call: TRBJ2-1
v_call: TRBV20-1
cdr3_aa: CSARGWLAGFNNEQFF

d_call: -
j_call: TRBJ2-7
v_call: TRBV5-1
cdr3_aa: CASSLDISYEQYF

d_call: -
j_call: -
v_call: TRBV7-8
cdr3_aa: CASSLAPGVEQYF

d_call: -
j_call: TRBJ1-1
v_call: TRBV20-1
cdr3_aa: CSAPRPRMGTEAFF

d_call: -
j_call: TRBJ2-7
v_call: TRBV27
cdr3_aa: CASSLYAGISYEQYF

d_call: TRBD1
j_call: TRBJ2-3
v_call: TRBV13
cdr3_aa: CASSLRQGTTDTQYF

d_call: -
j_call: TRBJ2-3
v_call: TRBV12-3/TRBV12-4
cdr3_aa: CASSFPNTDTQYF

d_call: TRBD2
j_call: TRBJ2-5
v_call: TRBV4-3
cdr3_aa: CASSQEIAGVFQETQYF

d_call: -
j_call: TRBJ2-5
v_call: TRBV15
cdr3_aa: CAASLGQLETQYF

d_call: -
j_call: TRBJ2-5
v_call: TRBV11-1
cdr3_aa: CASSSGYQETQYF

d_call: -
j_call: TRBJ2-1
v_call: TRBV12-3/TRBV12-4
cdr3_aa: CASSFRNEQFF

d_call: TRBD2
j_call: TRBJ2-4
v_call: TRBV27
cdr3_aa: CASRSGTSGRKENIQYF

d_call: -
j_call: TRBJ1-5
v_call: TRBV20-1
cdr3_aa: CSARYSGQPQHF

d_call: -
j_call: TRBJ1-1
v_call: TRBV5-4
cdr3_aa: CASSPPGRSTEAFF

d_call: TRBD1
j_call: TRBJ1-1
v_call: TRBV19
cdr3_aa: CASSIFSAGGAEAFF

d_call: TRBD1
j_call: TRBJ1-5
v_call: TRBV7-2
cdr3_aa: CASSLSTGLRNQPQHF

d_call: -
j_call: TRBJ1-1
v_call: TRBV10-3
cdr3_aa: CAITRGGEKTTEAFF

d_call: -
j_call: TRBJ1-1
v_call: TRBV6-1
cdr3_aa: CASSDLAEAFF

d_call: -
j_call: TRBJ1-5
v_call: TRBV25-1
cdr3_aa: CASSGTRNQPQHF

d_call: TRBD2
j_call: TRBJ2-3
v_call: TRBV7-8
cdr3_aa: CASSPLGGDTDTQYF

d_call: -
j_call: TRBJ2-7
v_call: TRBV28
cdr3_aa: CASSFPGRYEQYF

d_call: -
j_call: TRBJ2-5
v_call: TRBV4-3
cdr3_aa: CASSQGAGGETQYF

d_call: TRBD2
j_call: TRBJ2-7
v_call: TRBV4-2
cdr3_aa: CASSQQGLEGSYEQYF

d_call: -
j_call: TRBJ2-3
v_call: TRBV12-3/TRBV12-4
cdr3_aa: CASSLPSPRFGPDTQYF

d_call: -
j_call: TRBJ1-1
v_call: TRBV10-3
cdr3_aa: CAISDYGGGSTEAFF

d_call: -
j_call: TRBJ2-3
v_call: TRBV20-1
cdr3_aa: CSASAGRVTDTQYF

d_call: -
j_call: TRBJ2-5
v_call: TRBV6-6
cdr3_aa: CASSPSTNGETQYF

d_call: TRBD2
j_call: TRBJ2-3
v_call: TRBV5-6
cdr3_aa: CASSLVLAGGLKETDTQYF

d_call: -
j_call: -
v_call: TRBV10-3
cdr3_aa: CAISGLTESYEQYF

d_call: -
j_call: TRBJ1-2
v_call: TRBV10-3
cdr3_aa: CAISEQGAGYGYTF

d_call: -
j_call: TRBJ2-5
v_call: TRBV19
cdr3_aa: CASSRARTDLQETQYF